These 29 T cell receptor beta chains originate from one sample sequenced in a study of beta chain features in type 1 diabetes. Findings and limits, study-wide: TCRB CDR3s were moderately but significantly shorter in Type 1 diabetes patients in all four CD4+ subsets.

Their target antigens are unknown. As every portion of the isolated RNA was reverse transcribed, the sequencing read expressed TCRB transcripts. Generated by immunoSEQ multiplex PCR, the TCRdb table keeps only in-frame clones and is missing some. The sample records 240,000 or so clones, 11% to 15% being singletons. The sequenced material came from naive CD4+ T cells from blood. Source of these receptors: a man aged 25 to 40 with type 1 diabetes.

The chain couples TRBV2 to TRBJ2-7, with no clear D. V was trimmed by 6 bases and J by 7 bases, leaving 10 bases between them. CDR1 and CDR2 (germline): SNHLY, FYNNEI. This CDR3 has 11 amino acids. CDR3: CASRQDGEQYF. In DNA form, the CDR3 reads TGTGCCAGCAGGCAAGACGGGGAGCAGTACTTC.

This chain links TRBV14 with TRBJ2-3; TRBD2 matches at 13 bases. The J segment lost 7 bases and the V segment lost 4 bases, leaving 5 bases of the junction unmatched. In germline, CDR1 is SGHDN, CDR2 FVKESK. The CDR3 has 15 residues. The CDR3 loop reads CASSLGTSGVNTQYF. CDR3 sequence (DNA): TGTGCCAGCAGCCTAGGGACTAGCGGGGTGAATACGCAGTATTTT.

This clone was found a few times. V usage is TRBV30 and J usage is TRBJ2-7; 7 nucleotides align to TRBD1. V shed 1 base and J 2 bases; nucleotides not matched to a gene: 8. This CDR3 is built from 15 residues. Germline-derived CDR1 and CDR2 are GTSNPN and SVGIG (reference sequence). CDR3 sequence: CAWSGNRGRAYEQYF. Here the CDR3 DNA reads TGTGCCTGGAGTGGGAACAGGGGAAGAGCCTACGAGCAGTACTTC.

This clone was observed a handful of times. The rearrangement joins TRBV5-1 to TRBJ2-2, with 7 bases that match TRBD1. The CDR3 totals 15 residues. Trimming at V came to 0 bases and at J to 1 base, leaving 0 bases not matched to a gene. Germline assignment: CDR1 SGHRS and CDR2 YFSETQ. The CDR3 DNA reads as TGCGCCAGCAGCTTGGGGACAGGGAACACCGGGGAGCTGTTTTTT. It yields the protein CASSLGTGNTGELFF.

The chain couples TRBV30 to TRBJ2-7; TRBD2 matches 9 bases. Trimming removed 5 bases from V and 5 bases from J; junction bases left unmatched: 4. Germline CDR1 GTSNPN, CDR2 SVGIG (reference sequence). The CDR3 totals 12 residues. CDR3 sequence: CAWGSGSHEQYF. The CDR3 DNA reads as TGTGCCTGGGGTAGCGGGAGCCACGAGCAGTACTTC.

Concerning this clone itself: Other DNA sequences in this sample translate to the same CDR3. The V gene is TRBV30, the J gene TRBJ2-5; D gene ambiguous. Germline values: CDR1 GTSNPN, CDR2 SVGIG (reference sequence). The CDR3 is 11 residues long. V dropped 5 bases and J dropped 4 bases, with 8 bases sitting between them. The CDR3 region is CAWSPGETQYF. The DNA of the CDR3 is TGTGCCTGGTCTCCAGGAGAGACCCAGTACTTC.

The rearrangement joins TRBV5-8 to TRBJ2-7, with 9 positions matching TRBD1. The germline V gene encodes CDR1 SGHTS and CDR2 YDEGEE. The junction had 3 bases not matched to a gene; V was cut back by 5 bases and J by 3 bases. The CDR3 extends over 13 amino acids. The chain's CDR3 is CASRPDRGYEQYF. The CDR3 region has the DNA TGTGCCAGCAGACCGGACAGGGGCTACGAGCAGTACTTC.

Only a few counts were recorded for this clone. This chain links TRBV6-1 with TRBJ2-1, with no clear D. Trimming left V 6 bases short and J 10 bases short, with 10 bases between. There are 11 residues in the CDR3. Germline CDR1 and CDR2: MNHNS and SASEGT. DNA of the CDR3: TGTGCCAGCAGACTCGACGGGGAGCAGTTCTTC. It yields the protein CASRLDGEQFF.

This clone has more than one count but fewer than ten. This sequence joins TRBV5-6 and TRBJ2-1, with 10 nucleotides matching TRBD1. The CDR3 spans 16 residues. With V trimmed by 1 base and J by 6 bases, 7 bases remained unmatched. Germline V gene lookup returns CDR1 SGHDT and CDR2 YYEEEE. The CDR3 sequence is CASSLLGTGESNEQFF. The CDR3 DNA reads TGTGCCAGCAGCTTGTTGGGGACAGGGGAAAGCAATGAGCAGTTCTTC. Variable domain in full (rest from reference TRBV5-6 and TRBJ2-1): DAGVTQSPTHLIKTRGQQVTLRCSPKSGHDTVSWYQQALGQGPQFIFQYYEEEERQRGNFPDRFSGHQFPNYSSELNVNALLLGDSALYLCASSLLGTGESNEQFFGPGTRLTVL.

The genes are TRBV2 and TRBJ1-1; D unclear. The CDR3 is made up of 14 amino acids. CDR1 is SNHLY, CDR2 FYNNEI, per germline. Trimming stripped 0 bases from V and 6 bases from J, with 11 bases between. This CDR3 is CASSEALVWPEAFF. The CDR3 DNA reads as TGTGCCAGCAGTGAAGCGCTGGTTTGGCCTGAAGCTTTCTTT.

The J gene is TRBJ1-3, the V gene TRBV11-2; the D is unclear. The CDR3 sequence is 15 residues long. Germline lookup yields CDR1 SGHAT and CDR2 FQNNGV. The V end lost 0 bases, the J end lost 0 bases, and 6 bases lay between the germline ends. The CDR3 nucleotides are TGTGCCAGCAGCTTAGAGCCCAGCTCTGGAAACACCATATATTTT. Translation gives CASSLEPSSGNTIYF.

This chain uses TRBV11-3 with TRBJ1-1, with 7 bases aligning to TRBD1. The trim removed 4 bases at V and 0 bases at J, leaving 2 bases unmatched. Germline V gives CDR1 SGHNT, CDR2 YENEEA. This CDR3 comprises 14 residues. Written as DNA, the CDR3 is TGTGCCAGCAGCTCTCAGGGGGTGAACACTGAAGCTTTCTTT. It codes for CASSSQGVNTEAFF.

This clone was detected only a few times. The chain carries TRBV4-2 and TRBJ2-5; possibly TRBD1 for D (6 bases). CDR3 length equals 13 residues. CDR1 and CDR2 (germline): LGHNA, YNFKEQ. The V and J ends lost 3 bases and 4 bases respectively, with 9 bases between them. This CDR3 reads CASSQARGETQYF. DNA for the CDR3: TGTGCCAGCAGCCAGGCCAGGGGAGAGACCCAGTACTTC.

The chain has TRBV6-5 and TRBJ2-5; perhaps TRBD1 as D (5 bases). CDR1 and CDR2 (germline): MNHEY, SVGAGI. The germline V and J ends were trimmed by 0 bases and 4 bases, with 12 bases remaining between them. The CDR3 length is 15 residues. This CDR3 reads CASSYSGRRGETQYF. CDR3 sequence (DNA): TGTGCCAGCAGTTACTCGGGGCGTAGGGGAGAGACCCAGTACTTC.

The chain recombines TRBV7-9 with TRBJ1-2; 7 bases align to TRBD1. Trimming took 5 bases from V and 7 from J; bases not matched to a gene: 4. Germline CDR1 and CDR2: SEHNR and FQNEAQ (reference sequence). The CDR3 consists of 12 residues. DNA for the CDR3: TGTGCCAGCAGCCAGGGACAGTCTGGCTACACCTTC. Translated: CASSQGQSGYTF.

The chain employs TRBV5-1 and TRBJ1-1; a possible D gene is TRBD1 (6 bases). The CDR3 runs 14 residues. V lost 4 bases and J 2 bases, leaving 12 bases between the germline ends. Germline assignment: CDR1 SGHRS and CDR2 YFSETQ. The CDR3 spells CASSLQGSNTEAFF. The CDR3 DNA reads TGCGCCAGCAGCCTACAGGGCTCCAACACTGAAGCTTTCTTT.

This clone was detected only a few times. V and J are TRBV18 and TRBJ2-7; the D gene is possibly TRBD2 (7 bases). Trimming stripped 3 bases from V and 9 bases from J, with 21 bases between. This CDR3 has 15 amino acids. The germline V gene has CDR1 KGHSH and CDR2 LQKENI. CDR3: CASSPRGADDTRQYF. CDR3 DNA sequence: TGTGCCAGCTCACCTCGGGGGGCAGACGATACGAGGCAGTACTTC.

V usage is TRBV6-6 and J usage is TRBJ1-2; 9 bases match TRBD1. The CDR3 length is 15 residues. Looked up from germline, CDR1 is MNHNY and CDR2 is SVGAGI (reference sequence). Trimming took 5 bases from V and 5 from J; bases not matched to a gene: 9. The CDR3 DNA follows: TGTGCCAGCAGTCTACCGGGACAGGGCCTTTATGGCTACACCTTC. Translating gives CASSLPGQGLYGYTF.

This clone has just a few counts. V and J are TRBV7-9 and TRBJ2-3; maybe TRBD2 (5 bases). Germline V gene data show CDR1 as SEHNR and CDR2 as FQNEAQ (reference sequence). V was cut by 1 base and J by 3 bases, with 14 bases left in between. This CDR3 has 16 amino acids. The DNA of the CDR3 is TGTGCCAGCAGCTTAGGAAACAGCGGAGGAACAGATACGCAGTATTTT. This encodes CASSLGNSGGTDTQYF.

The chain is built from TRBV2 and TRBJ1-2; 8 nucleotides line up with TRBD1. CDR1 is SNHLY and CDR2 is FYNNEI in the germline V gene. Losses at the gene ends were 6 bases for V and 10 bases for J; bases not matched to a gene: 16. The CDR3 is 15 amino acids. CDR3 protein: CASSARQGPGSDYTF. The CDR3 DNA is TGTGCCAGCAGCGCCCGACAGGGGCCTGGGTCAGACTACACCTTC.

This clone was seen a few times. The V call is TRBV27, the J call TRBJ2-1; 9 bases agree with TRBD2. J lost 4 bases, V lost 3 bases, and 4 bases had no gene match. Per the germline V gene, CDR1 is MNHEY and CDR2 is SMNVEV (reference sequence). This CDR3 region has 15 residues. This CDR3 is CASSFGLAGYNEQFF. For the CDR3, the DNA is TGTGCCAGCAGTTTCGGCCTAGCGGGGTACAATGAGCAGTTCTTC.

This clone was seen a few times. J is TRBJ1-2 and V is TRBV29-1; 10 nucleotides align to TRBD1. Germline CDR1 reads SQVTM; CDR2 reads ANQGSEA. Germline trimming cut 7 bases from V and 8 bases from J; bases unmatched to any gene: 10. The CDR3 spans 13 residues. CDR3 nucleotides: TGCAGCGCCAAGGACAGGGGGATGCACGGCTACACCTTC. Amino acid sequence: CSAKDRGMHGYTF.

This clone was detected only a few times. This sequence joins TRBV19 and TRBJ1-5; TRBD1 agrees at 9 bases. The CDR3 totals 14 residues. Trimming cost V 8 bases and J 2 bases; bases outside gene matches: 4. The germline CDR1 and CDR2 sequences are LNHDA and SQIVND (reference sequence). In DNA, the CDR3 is TGTGCCAGTGGGGGACAGGGAGGCAATCAGCCCCAGCATTTT. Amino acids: CASGGQGGNQPQHF.

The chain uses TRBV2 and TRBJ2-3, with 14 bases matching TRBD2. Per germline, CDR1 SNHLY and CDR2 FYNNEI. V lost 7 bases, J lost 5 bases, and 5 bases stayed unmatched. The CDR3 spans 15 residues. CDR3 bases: TGTGCCAGCAACGGACTAGCGGGAGGAGGAGATACGCAGTATTTT. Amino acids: CASNGLAGGGDTQYF.

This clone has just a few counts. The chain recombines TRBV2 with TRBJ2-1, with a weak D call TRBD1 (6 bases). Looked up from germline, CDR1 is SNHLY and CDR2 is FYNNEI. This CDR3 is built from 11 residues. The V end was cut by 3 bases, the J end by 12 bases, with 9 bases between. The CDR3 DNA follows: TGTGCCAGCAGTGAGGACAGTGGGCAGTTCTTC. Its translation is CASSEDSGQFF.

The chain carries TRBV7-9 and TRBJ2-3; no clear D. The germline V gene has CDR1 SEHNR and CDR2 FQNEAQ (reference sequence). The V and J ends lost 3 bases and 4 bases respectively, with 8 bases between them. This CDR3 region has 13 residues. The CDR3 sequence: CASSFQVADTQYF. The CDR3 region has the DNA TGTGCCAGCAGCTTTCAGGTTGCAGATACGCAGTATTTT.

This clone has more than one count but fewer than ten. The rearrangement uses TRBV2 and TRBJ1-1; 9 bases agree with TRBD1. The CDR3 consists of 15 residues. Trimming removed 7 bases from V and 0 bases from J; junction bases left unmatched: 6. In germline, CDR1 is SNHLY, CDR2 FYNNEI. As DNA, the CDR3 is TGTGCCAGCACCCCGGGACAGGGATTGAACACTGAAGCTTTCTTT. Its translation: CASTPGQGLNTEAFF.

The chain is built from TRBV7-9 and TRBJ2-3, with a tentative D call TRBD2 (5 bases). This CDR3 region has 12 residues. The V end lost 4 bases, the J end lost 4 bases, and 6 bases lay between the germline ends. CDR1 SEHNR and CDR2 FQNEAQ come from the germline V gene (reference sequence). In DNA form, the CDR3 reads TGTGCCAGCAGCTCTAGCTCAGATACGCAGTATTTT. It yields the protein CASSSSSDTQYF. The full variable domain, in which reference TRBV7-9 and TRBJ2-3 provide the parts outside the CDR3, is DTGVSQNPRHKITKRGQNVTFRCDPISEHNRLYWYRQTLGQGPEFLTYFQNEAQLEKSRLLSDRFSAERPKGSFSTLEIQRTEQGDSAMYLCASSSSSDTQYFGPGTRLTVL.

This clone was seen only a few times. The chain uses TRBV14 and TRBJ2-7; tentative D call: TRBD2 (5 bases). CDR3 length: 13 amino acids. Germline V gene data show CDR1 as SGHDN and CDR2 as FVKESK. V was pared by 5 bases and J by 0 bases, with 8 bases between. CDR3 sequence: CASSMGVSYEQYF. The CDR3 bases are TGTGCCAGCAGCATGGGAGTCTCCTACGAGCAGTACTTC. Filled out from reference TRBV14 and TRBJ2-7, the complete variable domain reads EAGVTQFPSHSVIEKGQTVTLRCDPISGHDNLYWYRRVMGKEIKFLLHFVKESKQDESGMPNNRFLAERTGGTYSTLKVQPAELEDSGVYFCASSMGVSYEQYFGPGTRLTVT.